The TCR beta chain under discussion was sequenced for a study of blood T cell repertoires in COVID-19. Study-wide context: There were acute and convalescent COVID-19 samples, and they came from the United States, Italy and Spain.

Assay used: immunoSEQ multiplex PCR; TCRdb lists only in-frame clones, some missing. The sample yields about 340,000 clones, approximately 86% seen once. This clone was observed at least ten times. This CDR3 contains 12 residues. The V end lost 5 bases, the J end lost 7 bases, and 12 bases lay between the germline ends. This TCR was recovered from a woman in her 40s with acute COVID-19. The V call is TRBV12-3 or TRBV12-4, the J call TRBJ2-7; D is unclear. The sequencing sample was made of PBMCs or T cells enriched from blood (not recorded which). CDR3 sequence: CASSENFAEQYF. CDR3 bases: TGTGCCAGCAGTGAAAACTTCGCGGAGCAGTACTTC.